Sequencing of this T cell receptor (beta chain) was carried out in a study of shared clonotypes between healthy human individuals. Study background: Per donor, three plates held CD4 naive cells, three held CD4 memory, two held CD8 naive and one held CD8 memory.

Generated by immunoSEQ multiplex PCR, the TCRdb table keeps only in-frame clones and is missing some. This table holds roughly 1 million clones, about 75% found once. The germline V gene has CDR1 MGHRA and CDR2 YSYEKL. The CDR3 is made up of 17 amino acids. V gave up 0 bases and J gave up 1 base, with 15 bases separating them. The source material was memory CD4+ T cells sorted from blood. Indicated subset: CD45RA-negative fraction. The sequence derives from a man between 18 and 29 years old in good health. The chain uses TRBV4-1 and TRBJ2-5; the D gene is possibly TRBD2 (6 bases). This CDR3 is CASSQDWALLAQETQYF. The DNA of the CDR3 is TGCGCCAGCAGCCAAGACTGGGCTTTACTAGCCCAAGAGACCCAGTACTTC.